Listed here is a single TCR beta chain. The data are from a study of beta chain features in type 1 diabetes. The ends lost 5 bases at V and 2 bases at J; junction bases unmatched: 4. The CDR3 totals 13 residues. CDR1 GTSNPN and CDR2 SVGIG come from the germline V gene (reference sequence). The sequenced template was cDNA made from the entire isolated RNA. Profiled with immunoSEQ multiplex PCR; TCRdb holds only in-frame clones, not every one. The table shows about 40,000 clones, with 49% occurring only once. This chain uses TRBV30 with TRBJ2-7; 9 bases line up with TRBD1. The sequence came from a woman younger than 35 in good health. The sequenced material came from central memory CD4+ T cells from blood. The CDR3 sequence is CAWGTGTTYEQYF. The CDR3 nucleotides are TGTGCCTGGGGGACAGGGACGACCTACGAGCAGTACTTC.